This TCR beta chain stems from a study of blood T cell repertoires in COVID-19. Study at large: Samples taken during acute and convalescent COVID-19 were collected in the United States, Italy and Spain.

Per the original data handling: Using reference gene primer amplification, nucleated cell counts were estimated. Sequenced by immunoSEQ multiplex PCR; TCRdb stores in-frame clones only, minus some. V and J calls and clone size are those listed in that table; D and trimming were worked out from the DNA. The sample contains about 320,000 clones, under 90% of which appear only once. Two negative PCRs, clearance, or symptom resolution had been documented for recovered Cohort 3 donors. Trimming at V came to 5 bases and at J to 0 bases, leaving 3 bases not matched to a gene. The CDR3 is 14 amino acids. The germline V gene has CDR1 SQVTM and CDR2 ANQGSEA.

This chain uses TRBV29-1 with TRBJ2-1, with 8 bases matching TRBD2. The clonotype originates from a man aged 55 to 70 who had recovered from COVID-19. The specimen sequenced was PBMCs or T cells enriched from blood (not recorded which). The CDR3 DNA sequence: TGCAGCGTTTTCGGGACTAGCTCCTACAATGAGCAGTTCTTC. This gives the protein CSVFGTSSYNEQFF.